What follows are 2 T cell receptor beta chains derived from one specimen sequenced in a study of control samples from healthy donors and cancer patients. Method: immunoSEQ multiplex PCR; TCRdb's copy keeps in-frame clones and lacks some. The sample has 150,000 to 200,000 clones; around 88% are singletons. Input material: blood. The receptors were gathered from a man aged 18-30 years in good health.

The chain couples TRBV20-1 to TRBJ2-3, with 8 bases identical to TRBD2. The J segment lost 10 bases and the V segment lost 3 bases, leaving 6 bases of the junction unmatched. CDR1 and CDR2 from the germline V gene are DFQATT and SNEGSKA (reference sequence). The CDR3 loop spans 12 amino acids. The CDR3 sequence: CSASAGTRAQYF. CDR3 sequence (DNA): TGCAGTGCTAGTGCCGGGACTAGAGCGCAGTATTTT.

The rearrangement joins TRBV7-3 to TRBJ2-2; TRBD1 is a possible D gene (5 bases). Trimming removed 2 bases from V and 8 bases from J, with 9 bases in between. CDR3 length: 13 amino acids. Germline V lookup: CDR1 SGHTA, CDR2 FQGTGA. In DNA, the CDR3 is TGTGCCAGCAGCTTAGGGGCCAGGGGGGAGCTGTTTTTT. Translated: CASSLGARGELFF.